These 30 T cell receptor beta chains were all obtained from the same sample, sequenced in a study of vaccination and CD4 T cells after COVID-19 (dated by TCRdb to between 2022 and 2023). The library was generated by PCR. TCRdb shows the sequencer as Illumina iSeq 100. DNA from cultured CD4+ T cells was subjected to TCR sequencing with the Oncomine TCR Beta short-read assay at the Johns Hopkins FTIC core. TCRdb reprocessing: public reads trimmed at Q25 with fastp, clones called with MiXCR, in-frame beta chains kept. When rows share a CDR3 protein, they turn into one entry using the most common DNA and genes. For this sample there are over 20,000 distinct CDR3 sequences; roughly 38% appear just once. The top ten clonotypes cover around 2.6% of the sample. No cognate antigen is known for these TCRs. What the time point label conveys for this sample: late sampling 161 to 241 days after vaccination in three convalescent patients. Read against the paper, the sample's treatment or condition label means: roughly 10-day PBMC culture with coronavirus spike peptide pools or control peptides (ViraFEST assay).

The sample was CD4+ T cells from blood, cultured in vitro, taken about 7 months after SARS-CoV-2 vaccination. The origin of the receptors is a human donor who had recovered from COVID-19.

There are a few counts of this clonotype. V is TRBV20-1 and J is TRBJ1-3; 8 positions agree with TRBD1. After removal of 6 bases from V and 0 bases from J, the junction contained 1 base not matched to a gene. Germline V gene sequence: CDR1 DFQATT, CDR2 SNEGSKA (reference sequence). The CDR3 totals 13 residues. CDR3 bases: TGCAGTGCAACAGGGGGCTCTGGAAACACCATATATTTT. This translates into CSATGGSGNTIYF.

This clonotype has just a few counts. V and J are TRBV20-1 and TRBJ2-5; TRBD2 matches at 12 bases. The germline V gene has CDR1 DFQATT and CDR2 SNEGSKA (reference sequence). The CDR3 spans 16 residues. The CDR3 reads CSKLSPGLAGSETQYF. In DNA form, the CDR3 reads TGCAGCAAATTAAGCCCGGGACTAGCGGGTTCTGAGACCCAGTACTTC.

The J gene is TRBJ2-1, the V gene TRBV27; 8 bases map to TRBD2. There are 16 residues in the CDR3. Germline trimming cut 2 bases from V and 4 bases from J; bases unmatched to any gene: 7. Germline V lookup: CDR1 MNHEY, CDR2 SMNVEV (reference sequence). CDR3 sequence (DNA): TGTGCCAGCAGTTTAAACCTAGCGGGCGGGTACAATGAGCAGTTCTTC. Its protein product is CASSLNLAGGYNEQFF.

The chain uses TRBV27 and TRBJ1-1; D is uncertain. The CDR3 totals 12 residues. Between the trimmed V and J ends, which lost 4 bases and 0 bases, there was a span of 3 bases. Germline V CDR1 and CDR2: MNHEY, SMNVEV (reference sequence). Here the CDR3 DNA reads TGTGCCAGCAGTTACATGAACACTGAAGCTTTCTTT. Translating it yields CASSYMNTEAFF.

The chain couples TRBV20-1 to TRBJ2-2; 7 bases are shared with TRBD2. The ends lost 3 bases at V and 6 bases at J; junction bases unmatched: 7. Germline-derived CDR1 and CDR2 are DFQATT and SNEGSKA (reference sequence). This CDR3 is 14 amino acids long. CDR3 DNA sequence: TGCAGTGCTAGGTGGGCGGGAGTATCCGGGGAGCTGTTTTTT. Its translation: CSARWAGVSGELFF.

This chain connects TRBV4-3 to TRBJ2-3; possibly TRBD1 for D (6 bases). Between the trimmed V and J ends, which lost 1 base and 6 bases, there was a span of 14 bases. Germline V gives CDR1 LGHNA, CDR2 YSLEER. The CDR3 length is 15 residues. In DNA form, the CDR3 reads TGCGCCAGCAGCCAAGGCTGGGGGCAGAGGGATACGCAGTATTTT. The encoded protein is CASSQGWGQRDTQYF.

This rearrangement joins TRBV28 to TRBJ2-3; 12 positions agree with TRBD2. This CDR3 region has 18 residues. The germline CDR1 and CDR2 sequences are MDHEN and SYDVKM. Germline trimming cut 5 bases from V and 2 bases from J; bases unmatched to any gene: 11. The CDR3 reads CASSTDWTSGTATDTQYF. The CDR3 DNA reads TGTGCCAGCAGTACGGACTGGACTAGCGGGACCGCCACAGATACGCAGTATTTT.

This clonotype has only a few counts. The chain uses TRBV27 and TRBJ2-1, with 11 nucleotides matching TRBD2. V gave up 6 bases and J gave up 2 bases; unmatched junction bases: 6. CDR1 and CDR2 (germline): MNHEY, SMNVEV (reference sequence). The CDR3 is 16 amino acids. CDR3 coding DNA: TGTGCCAGCAGCGCGATAGCGGGGGGGGCCTACAATGAGCAGTTCTTC. Translated, it gives CASSAIAGGAYNEQFF.

J is TRBJ2-7 and V is TRBV6-1; no firm D call. V lost 3 bases to trimming and J lost 6 bases, with 24 bases between them. This CDR3 comprises 17 residues. The germline CDR1 and CDR2 sequences are MNHNS and SASEGT. For the CDR3, the DNA is TGTGCCAGCAGTGAGCGGACGTACCGACGGACCGGCTTCGAGCAGTACTTC. It encodes CASSERTYRRTGFEQYF.

V and J are TRBV7-2 and TRBJ2-7; possible D gene TRBD1, 6 bases. Germline assignment: CDR1 SGHTA and CDR2 FQGNSA. Trimming took off 1 base at V and 5 bases at J, with 9 bases between the two ends. The CDR3 covers 13 residues. The CDR3 here is CASSLVGGHEQYF. DNA of the CDR3: TGTGCCAGCAGCTTAGTTGGGGGCCACGAGCAGTACTTC. The full variable domain, in which reference TRBV7-2 and TRBJ2-7 provide the parts outside the CDR3, is GAGVSQSPSNKVTEKGKDVELRCDPISGHTALYWYRQSLGQGLEFLIYFQGNSAPDKSGLPSDRFSAERTGGSVSTLTIQRTQQEDSAVYLCASSLVGGHEQYFGPGTRLTVT.

The chain has TRBV10-3 and TRBJ1-1; 7 nucleotides align to TRBD1. The CDR3 is made up of 15 amino acids. Germline V gene sequence: CDR1 ENHRY, CDR2 SYGVKD. V was pared by 4 bases and J by 0 bases, with 5 bases of the junction left unmatched. This CDR3 reads CAISGPTGMNTEAFF. In DNA form, the CDR3 reads TGTGCCATCAGTGGGCCGACAGGGATGAACACTGAAGCTTTCTTT.

This clonotype was seen only a few times. The CDR3 spells CASSLALRREKGDTQYF. The CDR3 DNA is TGTGCCAGCAGCTTAGCGCTCCGGCGGGAGAAGGGTGATACGCAGTATTTT. The genes are TRBV7-6 and TRBJ2-3; 7 bases are shared with TRBD2. V lost 0 bases to trimming and J lost 6 bases; unmatched junction nucleotides: 12. The CDR3 extends over 17 amino acids. From germline, CDR1 is SGHVS and CDR2 FNYEAQ.

The chain carries TRBV6-4 and TRBJ2-5; D gene unclear. The CDR3 runs 15 residues. V lost 5 bases, J lost 4 bases, and 17 bases lay in between. Germline CDR1 reads MRHNA; CDR2 reads SNTAGT. The CDR3: CASSYDQSRAETQYF. For the CDR3, the DNA is TGTGCCAGCAGTTACGACCAAAGCCGCGCAGAGACCCAGTACTTC.

This clonotype was observed a few times. This chain links TRBV6-5 with TRBJ1-1, with 7 bases matching TRBD1. Germline CDR1 MNHEY, CDR2 SVGAGI. The CDR3 covers 14 residues. The trim removed 1 base at V and 8 bases at J, leaving 7 bases unmatched. This CDR3 is CASSYLQGQTEAFF. In DNA form, the CDR3 reads TGTGCCAGCAGTTACTTACAGGGGCAGACGGAAGCTTTCTTT.

This clonotype turned up a few times. V gene TRBV6-2 or TRBV6-3 combines with J gene TRBJ1-2; 8 nucleotides align to TRBD1. Germline assignment: CDR1 MNHEY and CDR2 SVGEGT. Germline trimming cut 0 bases from V and 2 bases from J; bases unmatched to any gene: 2. This CDR3 is built from 15 residues. The CDR3, as DNA: TGTGCCAGCAGTTACTCGGGACAGGTCAACTATGGCTACACCTTC. Its translation: CASSYSGQVNYGYTF.

V gene TRBV12-3 or TRBV12-4 combines with J gene TRBJ1-2; D unresolved. The CDR3 has 13 amino acids. V lost 2 bases, J lost 5 bases, and 9 bases lay in between. Written as DNA, the CDR3 is TGTGCCAGCAGTTTACGACGCCAGTATGGCTACACCTTC. Its translation is CASSLRRQYGYTF.

This clonotype was detected only once. J is TRBJ2-3 and V is TRBV20-1; a possible D gene is TRBD2 (6 bases). The germline CDR1 and CDR2 sequences are DFQATT and SNEGSKA (reference sequence). The length of the CDR3 is 15 residues. V lost 3 bases and J 0 bases, leaving 13 bases between the germline ends. The CDR3 coding sequence is TGCAGTGCTAGGGAGGGAGGCCTTAGCACAGATACGCAGTATTTT. As protein: CSAREGGLSTDTQYF.

The genes are TRBV28 and TRBJ2-1, with D hard to call. V shed 6 bases and J shed 6 bases, with 18 bases lying between them. The CDR3 loop spans 15 amino acids. Germline CDR1 reads MDHEN; CDR2 reads SYDVKM. The CDR3 spells CASSGTTERTNEQFF. CDR3 bases: TGTGCCAGCAGCGGTACCACGGAGCGTACCAATGAGCAGTTCTTC. The full variable domain, rest sourced from reference TRBV28 and TRBJ2-1, is DVKVTQSSRYLVKRTGEKVFLECVQDMDHENMFWYRQDPGLGLRLIYFSYDVKMKEKGDIPEGYSVSREKKERFSLILESASTNQTSMYLCASSGTTERTNEQFFGPGTRLTVL.

This clonotype was recorded a few times. This chain connects TRBV24-1 to TRBJ2-7; 8 bases agree with TRBD2. V lost 9 bases to trimming and J lost 4 bases; unmatched junction nucleotides: 7. Germline values: CDR1 KGHDR, CDR2 SFDVKD. The CDR3 contains 13 residues. The CDR3 DNA follows: TGTGCCACCGGAAGAGCGGGAGAGTACGAGCAGTACTTC. As protein: CATGRAGEYEQYF.

The rearrangement joins TRBV21-1 to TRBJ2-1; the table gives TRBD2 as D, unverified against the DNA. TRBV21-1 is a known pseudogene. The CDR3 length is 13 residues. The CDR3: CASPALEDNEQFF. CDR3 nucleotides: TGTGCCAGCCCTGCGTTGGAGGACAATGAGCAGTTCTTC.

This clonotype was seen a handful of times. This rearrangement joins TRBV7-8 to TRBJ2-7, with a possible D match to TRBD1 (6 bases). V was pared by 8 bases and J by 3 bases, with 11 bases between. Germline V gene data show CDR1 as SGHVS and CDR2 as FQNEAQ. The CDR3 is 12 residues long. The CDR3 DNA reads TGTGCCAGCCACCTCAGGGGCTACGAGCAGTACTTC. This sequence encodes CASHLRGYEQYF.

V is TRBV28 and J is TRBJ2-5, with D possibly matching TRBD2 (6 bases). Trimming took 3 bases from V and 13 from J, leaving 21 bases between them. The CDR3 covers 14 residues. CDR1 and CDR2 from the germline V gene are MDHEN and SYDVKM. DNA for the CDR3: TGTGCCAGCAGTTTCCGGACCGGGGAGGCCTTCGGGTACTTC. Translation gives CASSFRTGEAFGYF.

This sequence joins TRBV27 and TRBJ1-2; D is unclear. The V end lost 2 bases, the J end lost 4 bases, and 11 bases lay between the germline ends. The CDR3 has 14 amino acids. Per the germline V gene, CDR1 is MNHEY and CDR2 is SMNVEV (reference sequence). CDR3 amino acids: CASSLNRWGYGYTF. CDR3 bases: TGTGCCAGCAGTTTAAACAGATGGGGCTATGGCTACACCTTC.

This rearrangement joins TRBV20-1 to TRBJ2-3; D uncertain. Germline CDR1 DFQATT, CDR2 SNEGSKA (reference sequence). The CDR3 consists of 14 residues. Trimming took off 3 bases at V and 1 base at J, with 11 bases between the two ends. CDR3 coding DNA: TGCAGTGCTAGTATTCGTTGGGGCACAGATACGCAGTATTTT. Translation gives CSASIRWGTDTQYF.

The genes are TRBV4-1 and TRBJ2-3; TRBD2 aligns across 9 bases. Germline CDR1 and CDR2: MGHRA and YSYEKL. With V trimmed by 7 bases and J by 5 bases, 10 bases remained unmatched. The CDR3 consists of 15 residues. The CDR3 protein is CASTPGGRGVDTQYF. In DNA form, the CDR3 reads TGCGCCAGCACCCCAGGCGGGAGGGGGGTAGATACGCAGTATTTT.

In this sample, this clonotype turned up a few times. The J gene is TRBJ2-3, the V gene TRBV27; perhaps TRBD2 as D (5 bases). CDR3 length: 15 amino acids. V was pared by 4 bases and J by 2 bases, with 13 bases between. Germline lookup yields CDR1 MNHEY and CDR2 SMNVEV (reference sequence). The CDR3 nucleotides read TGTGCCAGCAGTTCCTACGATGACTACACAGATACGCAGTATTTT. Translating gives CASSSYDDYTDTQYF.

The J gene is TRBJ1-5, the V gene TRBV19; 7 bases fit TRBD1. Germline V gives CDR1 LNHDA, CDR2 SQIVND (reference sequence). The CDR3 contains 14 residues. J gave up 2 bases and V 4 bases, and 2 bases lay outside the gene matches. The CDR3 sequence: CASSKGAGNQPQHF. CDR3 DNA: TGTGCCAGTAGTAAGGGGGCAGGCAATCAGCCCCAGCATTTT. Full variable domain (remainder filled in from reference TRBV19 and TRBJ1-5): DGGITQSPKYLFRKEGQNVTLSCEQNLNHDAMYWYRQDPGQGLRLIYYSQIVNDFQKGDIAEGYSVSREKKESFPLTVTSAQKNPTAFYLCASSKGAGNQPQHFGDGTRLSIL.

The chain links TRBV6-1 to TRBJ2-3; D is undetermined. V shed 6 bases and J shed 2 bases, with 15 bases lying between them. Looked up from germline, CDR1 is MNHNS and CDR2 is SASEGT. The CDR3 runs 15 residues. The CDR3 coding sequence is TGTGCCAGCAGGGAGAGAGAGAGACACACAGATACGCAGTATTTT. Amino acids: CASRERERHTDTQYF.

This clonotype appeared a few times. Written as DNA, the CDR3 is TGTGCCAGCAGTGAGGGGGCTAGCACAGATACGCAGTATTTT. Translated, it gives CASSEGASTDTQYF. The gene calls are TRBV6-4 and TRBJ2-3, with D perhaps matching TRBD1 (6 bases). The length of the CDR3 is 14 residues. Germline V gene sequence: CDR1 MRHNA, CDR2 SNTAGT. With 3 bases removed from V and 0 bases from J, the gap between germline ends came to 7 bases.

The chain uses TRBV20-1 and TRBJ2-1; tentatively, D is TRBD1 (6 bases). Germline CDR1 DFQATT, CDR2 SNEGSKA (reference sequence). The CDR3 contains 18 residues. V was clipped by 5 bases and J by 7 bases, with 30 bases between them. CDR3 sequence reads: CSARRLLRTEPFGNEQFF. DNA for the CDR3: TGCAGTGCTCGACGCCTACTGAGGACAGAACCGTTTGGAAATGAGCAGTTCTTC.